The following is a T cell receptor beta chain sequence with its context. The CDR3 has 13 residues. Trimming took off 0 bases at V and 5 bases at J, with 7 bases between the two ends. Germline V CDR1 and CDR2: MNHEY, SVGAGI. Sequencing was designed to attain a depth spanning 1 in 200,000 to 1 in 1 million T cells. Clones were read by immunoSEQ multiplex PCR, and TCRdb kept only the in-frame ones, dropping some. Here the sample spans 250,000 to 350,000 clones, 60% to 80% being singletons. This sample was taken from a study of cytotoxic CD8 clonotypes in ibrutinib-treated CLL. The TCR sequence derives from a human donor with chronic lymphocytic leukemia. This chain connects TRBV6-5 to TRBJ1-2; D perhaps matches TRBD1 (6 bases). The specimen comprised PBMCs, sampled at disease progression, from a patient treated with ibrutinib. The CDR3 coding sequence is TGTGCCAGCAGTTACTCGGACAGATATGGCTACACCTTC. Protein: CASSYSDRYGYTF.